Presented here are 16 T cell receptor beta chains from one specimen sequenced in a study of shared clonotypes between healthy human individuals (dated by TCRdb to between 2020 and 2021). Libraries were made using the immunoSEQ multiplex PCR assay. TCRdb stores this immuneACCESS table with in-frame sequences only. Part of the clones is absent; in the studies checked, under half of the shortfall reflects unresolved V genes, and no reason is known for the rest. This sample gives 700,000 or so clones in total; roughly 70% of them show up just once. 1.8% of the sample lies in the top ten. The sequencing sample was made of memory CD4+ T cells sorted from blood. The cell subset or site label for this specimen denotes: CD45RA-negative fraction. All receptors derive from a woman aged 30 to 39 in good health.

V is TRBV18 and J is TRBJ2-7; 8 bases agree with TRBD1. This CDR3 comprises 14 residues. Germline CDR1 and CDR2: KGHSH and LQKENI. Trimming removed 3 bases from V and 3 bases from J; junction bases left unmatched: 4. The CDR3 DNA reads as TGTGCCAGCTCACCGCAGGGGGCGGACTACGAGCAGTACTTC. Its protein product is CASSPQGADYEQYF.

This rearrangement joins TRBV7-9 to TRBJ2-5; D possibly corresponds to TRBD2 (5 bases). Trimming took off 8 bases at V and 2 bases at J, with 12 bases between the two ends. Per the germline V gene, CDR1 is SEHNR and CDR2 is FQNEAQ (reference sequence). This CDR3 region has 13 residues. CDR3 sequence reads: CASLAGPQETQYF. The DNA of the CDR3 is TGTGCCAGCCTCGCGGGCCCGCAAGAGACCCAGTACTTC. The full variable domain, completed using reference TRBV7-9 and TRBJ2-5, is DTGVSQNPRHKITKRGQNVTFRCDPISEHNRLYWYRQTLGQGPEFLTYFQNEAQLEKSRLLSDRFSAERPKGSFSTLEIQRTEQGDSAMYLCASLAGPQETQYFGPGTRLLVL.

This clone was seen a few times. The rearrangement joins TRBV5-5 to TRBJ2-5; TRBD1 might be the D (6 bases). The CDR3 is 15 residues long. The germline V gene has CDR1 SGHKS and CDR2 YYEKEE (reference sequence). V was clipped by 3 bases and J by 5 bases, with 17 bases between them. CDR3 DNA: TGTGCCAGCAGCTCGACAGGACCTCACGGGGAGACCCAGTACTTC. This translates into CASSSTGPHGETQYF. Combining the CDR3 with reference TRBV5-5 and TRBJ2-5 gives the whole variable domain DAGVTQSPTHLIKTRGQQVTLRCSPISGHKSVSWYQQVLGQGPQFIFQYYEKEERGRGNFPDRFSARQFPNYSSELNVNALLLGDSALYLCASSSTGPHGETQYFGPGTRLLVL.

Many counts were recorded for this clone. The chain carries TRBV7-8 and TRBJ2-3, with TRBD2 matching over 9 bases. Germline-derived CDR1 and CDR2 are SGHVS and FQNEAQ. The CDR3 is 14 residues long. Trimming cost V 2 bases and J 3 bases; bases outside gene matches: 0. CDR3 in amino acids: CASSLSGRTDTQYF. The CDR3 DNA follows: TGTGCCAGCAGCTTAAGCGGGAGGACAGATACGCAGTATTTT.

The J gene is TRBJ1-2, the V gene TRBV28, with D possibly matching TRBD1 (5 bases). The CDR3 runs to 15 residues. Germline V gene data show CDR1 as MDHEN and CDR2 as SYDVKM. Between the trimmed V and J ends, which lost 10 bases and 0 bases, there was a span of 18 bases. CDR3 sequence reads: CATPDSRGPNYGYTF. CDR3 coding DNA: TGTGCCACCCCAGACAGCCGGGGCCCTAACTATGGCTACACCTTC.

V gene TRBV7-6 combines with J gene TRBJ2-7, with 9 positions matching TRBD1. The ends lost 5 bases at V and 6 bases at J; junction bases unmatched: 17. The germline gives CDR1 SGHVS, CDR2 FNYEAQ. This CDR3 contains 17 residues. DNA for the CDR3: TGTGCCAGCAGCGAATATCGAGAGGTCGGACAGGGGACCGAGCAGTACTTC. Its translation is CASSEYREVGQGTEQYF.

The J gene is TRBJ2-2, the V gene TRBV5-1; D is unclear. Germline V gene sequence: CDR1 SGHRS, CDR2 YFSETQ. V was pared by 4 bases and J by 3 bases, with 10 bases between. There are 14 residues in the CDR3. The CDR3 region is CASSRLGDTGELFF. The CDR3 DNA reads as TGCGCCAGCAGCCGGTTGGGCGACACCGGGGAGCTGTTTTTT.

The V and J genes are TRBV6-5 and TRBJ1-2, with D hard to call. This CDR3 is built from 13 residues. CDR1 is MNHEY, CDR2 SVGAGI, per germline. With 5 bases removed from V and 8 bases from J, the gap between germline ends came to 15 bases. In DNA, the CDR3 is TGTGCCAGCAGTGCATCCAACTTTGGGGGCTACACCTTC. It translates to CASSASNFGGYTF.

The genes are TRBV5-4 and TRBJ2-1; TRBD2 matches 14 bases. J gave up 10 bases and V 0 bases, and 3 bases lay outside the gene matches. Germline V CDR1 and CDR2: SGHNT, YYREEE (reference sequence). The CDR3 has 15 residues. DNA for the CDR3: TGTGCCAGCAGCTTGGCGACTAGCGGGAGGGGCGAGCAGTTCTTC. Amino acids: CASSLATSGRGEQFF.

As to this clone: Other DNA sequences within the sample encode an identical CDR3. The chain uses TRBV28 and TRBJ1-2, with D tentatively TRBD1 (5 bases). CDR1 MDHEN and CDR2 SYDVKM come from the germline V gene. This CDR3 is 14 amino acids long. V shed 2 bases and J shed 4 bases, with 11 bases lying between them. In nucleotides, the CDR3 is TGTGCCAGCAGTTTAGCAGGGACCTTCTATGGCTACACCTTC. Its translation is CASSLAGTFYGYTF.

This chain connects TRBV28 to TRBJ2-3; 10 bases are a match to TRBD2. This CDR3 is 18 amino acids long. V trimming: 6 bases; J trimming: 5 bases; junction bases outside the gene matches: 17. The germline gives CDR1 MDHEN, CDR2 SYDVKM. The CDR3 sequence: CASSPSGRGKGFGDTQYF. In DNA, the CDR3 is TGTGCCAGCAGCCCAAGCGGGAGGGGGAAGGGGTTCGGAGATACGCAGTATTTT.

The rearrangement uses TRBV5-1 and TRBJ1-1; D gene uncertain. The CDR3 runs to 12 residues. V was shortened by 4 bases and J by 2 bases, with 6 bases between the two germline ends. Per the germline V gene, CDR1 is SGHRS and CDR2 is YFSETQ. For the CDR3, the DNA is TGCGCCAGCAGCCAATTTAACACTGAAGCTTTCTTT. Translated, it gives CASSQFNTEAFF.

CDR3 sequence (DNA): TGTGCCAGCAGTTTAACCCAGCCTGACAGGGGGCGAGGTCAGCCCCAGCATTTT. Protein: CASSLTQPDRGRGQPQHF. The rearrangement links TRBV28 to TRBJ1-5, with 10 positions matching TRBD1. The CDR3 covers 18 residues. CDR1 MDHEN and CDR2 SYDVKM come from the germline V gene. V trimming: 2 bases; J trimming: 6 bases; junction bases outside the gene matches: 13.

The sample holds one count of this clone. V is TRBV18 and J is TRBJ2-4; possibly TRBD1 for D (7 bases). The CDR3 runs to 17 residues. Germline V gives CDR1 KGHSH, CDR2 LQKENI. The ends were cut back, 3 bases at V and 3 bases at J, with 18 bases in the middle. CDR3 sequence: CASSPSQGTYGKNIQYF. CDR3 in DNA: TGTGCCAGCTCACCTTCACAGGGGACTTATGGCAAAAACATTCAGTACTTC.

This clone appeared a single time. The chain combines TRBV7-9 with TRBJ2-2, with 8 bases fitting TRBD1. There are 14 residues in the CDR3. CDR1 and CDR2 from the germline V gene are SEHNR and FQNEAQ (reference sequence). V lost 3 bases, J lost 8 bases, and 5 bases stayed unmatched. The CDR3 sequence is CASSFRQGKGELFF. CDR3 DNA: TGTGCCAGCAGCTTCCGACAGGGGAAGGGGGAGCTGTTTTTT.

This chain connects TRBV5-6 to TRBJ2-3; no firm D call. The CDR3 length is 16 residues. The V gene's germline CDR1 is SGHDT and CDR2 YYEEEE. Trimming took off 0 bases at V and 3 bases at J, with 14 bases between the two ends. The DNA for the CDR3 is TGTGCCAGCAGCTTGGCGTGGGATTTAGGGACAGATACGCAGTATTTT. Protein sequence: CASSLAWDLGTDTQYF.